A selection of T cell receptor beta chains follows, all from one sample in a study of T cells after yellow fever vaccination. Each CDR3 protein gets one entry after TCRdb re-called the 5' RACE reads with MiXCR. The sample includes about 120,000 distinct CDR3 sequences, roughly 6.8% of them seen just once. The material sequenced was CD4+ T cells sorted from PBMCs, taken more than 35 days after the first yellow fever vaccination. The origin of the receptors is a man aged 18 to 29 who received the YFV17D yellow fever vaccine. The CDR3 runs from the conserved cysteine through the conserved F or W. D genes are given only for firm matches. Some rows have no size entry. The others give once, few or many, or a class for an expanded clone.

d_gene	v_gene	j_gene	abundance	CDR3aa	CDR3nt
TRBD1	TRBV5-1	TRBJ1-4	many	CASSSGQPNEKLFF	TGCGCCAGCAGCTCGGGACAGCCTAATGAAAAACTGTTTTTT
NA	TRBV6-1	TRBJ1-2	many	CASSPGASNYGYTF	TGTGCCAGCAGTCCGGGGGCTTCTAACTATGGCTACACCTTC
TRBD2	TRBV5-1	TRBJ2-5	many	CASSWDSGGETQYF	TGCGCCAGCAGCTGGGACTCCGGGGGGGAGACCCAGTACTTC
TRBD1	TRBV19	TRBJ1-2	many	CASSTTGQGYYGYTF	TGTGCCAGTAGTACTACCGGACAGGGGTACTATGGCTACACCTTC
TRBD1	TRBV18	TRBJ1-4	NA	CASSPFDRATNEKLFF	TGTGCCAGCTCACCCTTCGACAGGGCAACTAATGAAAAACTGTTTTTT
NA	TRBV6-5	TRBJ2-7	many	CASSRLAGRPYEQYF	TGTGCCAGCAGTCGCCTCGCGGGGCGACCCTACGAGCAGTACTTC
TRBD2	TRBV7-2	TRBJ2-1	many	CASSLGAGVYNEQFF	TGTGCCAGCAGCTTGGGAGCGGGGGTGTACAATGAGCAGTTCTTC
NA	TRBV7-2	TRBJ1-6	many	CASSLVYNSPLHF	TGTGCCAGCAGCTTAGTTTATAATTCACCCCTCCACTTT
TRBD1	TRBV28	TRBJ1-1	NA	CASSNRGPFGAFF	TGTGCCAGCAGCAACAGGGGGCCCTTTGGAGCTTTCTTT
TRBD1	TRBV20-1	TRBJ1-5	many	CSATGQGGFTNQPQHF	TGCAGTGCCACGGGACAGGGCGGATTTACTAATCAGCCCCAGCATTTT
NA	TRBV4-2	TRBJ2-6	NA	CASSHPDRANVLTF	TGTGCCAGCAGCCACCCTGACAGGGCCAACGTCCTGACTTTC
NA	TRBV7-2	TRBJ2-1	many	CASSQSRDGEQFF	TGTGCCAGCAGCCAAAGTAGGGACGGTGAGCAGTTCTTC
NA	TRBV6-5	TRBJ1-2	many	CASSYSRGYFYTF	TGTGCCAGCAGTTACTCGAGGGGGTACTTCTACACCTTC
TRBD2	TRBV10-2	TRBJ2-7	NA	CASSGGGLSGGAYEQYF	TGCGCCAGCAGTGGAGGCGGTCTAAGCGGGGGGGCCTACGAGCAGTACTTC
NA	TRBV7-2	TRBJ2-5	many	CASSLNGARVEGTQYF	TGTGCCAGCAGCTTAAATGGGGCCAGGGTTGAAGGGACCCAGTACTTC
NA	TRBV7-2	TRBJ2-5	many	CASSRPQETQYF	TGTGCCAGCAGCCGCCCCCAAGAGACCCAGTACTTC
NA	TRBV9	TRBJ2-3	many	CASSVSGPDTQYF	TGTGCCAGCAGCGTCTCAGGGCCAGATACGCAGTATTTT
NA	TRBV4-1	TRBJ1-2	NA	CARSPGLDYCYTF	TGTGCCAGGAGCCCCGGGCTGGACTATTGCTACACCTTC
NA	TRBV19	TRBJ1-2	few	CASSILGWGADGYTF	TGTGCCAGTAGTATATTGGGTTGGGGCGCTGATGGCTACACCTTC
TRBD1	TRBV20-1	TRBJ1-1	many	CSATPGQDGTEAFF	TGCAGTGCTACCCCGGGACAGGATGGCACTGAAGCTTTCTTT
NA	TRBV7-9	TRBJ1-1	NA	CASSLDRDVEAFF	TGTGCCAGCAGCTTAGACAGAGATGTTGAAGCTTTCTTT
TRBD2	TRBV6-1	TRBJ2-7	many	CASSPSLAGGLKQYF	TGTGCCAGCAGCCCAAGTCTAGCGGGGGGTTTGAAGCAGTACTTC
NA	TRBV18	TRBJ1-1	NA	CASSPPGRGSYEAFF	TGTGCCAGCTCACCACCGGGGCGGGGTTCCTATGAAGCTTTCTTT
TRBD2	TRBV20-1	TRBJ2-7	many	CSARAGGTYEQYF	TGCAGTGCTAGAGCGGGGGGTACCTACGAGCAGTACTTC